The 29 T cell receptor beta chains below come from one sample, sequenced in a study of molecular identifiers for immune sequencing clone quantification. Each CDR3 protein is one row after TCRdb ran MiXCR on the PCR reads. The sample contains fewer than 45,000 distinct CDR3 sequences, roughly 19% of which appear only once. Source material: naive CD8+ T cells from blood, with Jurkat cell RNA spiked in. Subset in this sample: FACS-sorted CD8+CD4-CCR7+CD45RA+ naive T cells. The source of these receptors is a human donor in good health. Some libraries in this study had Jurkat cell RNA spiked in.

The V call is TRBV7-9, the J call TRBJ2-5; TRBD1 aligns across 12 bases. Germline V gene sequence: CDR1 SEHNR, CDR2 FQNEAQ (reference sequence). This CDR3 contains 16 residues. V lost 5 bases to trimming and J lost 4 bases; unmatched junction nucleotides: 8. CDR3 nucleotides: TGTGCCAGCAGCCGATCCGGGACAGGGGGCGTAGAGACCCAGTACTTC. This translates into CASSRSGTGGVETQYF.

This clonotype appeared many times. The chain links TRBV6-5 to TRBJ2-1; D gene ambiguous. Trimming cost V 2 bases and J 5 bases, with 7 bases left between them. CDR3 length: 13 amino acids. Germline V gene sequence: CDR1 MNHEY, CDR2 SVGAGI. CDR3 nucleotides: TGTGCCAGCAGTTACGGGCAGAACAATGAGCAGTTCTTC. Protein: CASSYGQNNEQFF.

This clonotype was picked up many times. The genes are TRBV5-6 and TRBJ2-3; 7 bases match TRBD2. The ends lost 1 base at V and 4 bases at J; junction bases unmatched: 6. Germline loops: CDR1 SGHDT, CDR2 YYEEEE. The CDR3 has 15 amino acids. CDR3 coding DNA: TGTGCCAGCAGCTTGTCGGGGGAGGGATCAGATACGCAGTATTTT. It is translated as CASSLSGEGSDTQYF.

This clonotype has ten or more counts. This rearrangement joins TRBV29-1 to TRBJ2-7; tentative D call: TRBD2 (6 bases). CDR3 length: 12 residues. V was clipped by 5 bases and J by 0 bases, with 8 bases between them. The V gene's germline CDR1 is SQVTM and CDR2 ANQGSEA. In nucleotides, the CDR3 is TGCAGCGTTTTAGCGGACTCCTACGAGCAGTACTTC. This translates into CSVLADSYEQYF.

In its sample, this clonotype was seen a few times. This could be a read error, since a much larger clone is one nucleotide away. This chain connects TRBV7-8 to TRBJ2-3, with TRBD2 matching over 8 bases. CDR3 size: 15 residues. Germline loops: CDR1 SGHVS, CDR2 FQNEAQ. With V trimmed by 7 bases and J by 4 bases, 10 bases remained unmatched. For the CDR3, the DNA is TGTGCCAGCAAGCTTTTCAGCGGGGGCGCAGATACGCAGTATTTT. This sequence encodes CASKLFSGGADTQYF. The whole variable domain, remainder taken from reference TRBV7-8 and TRBJ2-3, is GAGVSQSPRYKVAKRGQDVALRCDPISGHVSLFWYQQALGQGPEFLTYFQNEAQLDKSGLPSDRFFAERPEGSVSTLKIQRTQQEDSAVYLCASKLFSGGADTQYFGPGTRLTVL.

As for this clonotype: Being one base from a much bigger clone, this may be a read error. The chain links TRBV13 to TRBJ2-2; perhaps TRBD2 as D (7 bases). Looked up from germline, CDR1 is PRHDT and CDR2 is FYEKMQ (reference sequence). CDR3 length: 16 amino acids. V was trimmed by 0 bases and J by 6 bases, leaving 14 bases between them. The DNA for the CDR3 is TGTGCCAGCAGCTTAGGCTTGCGGGGGCACGCCGGGGAGCTGTTTTTT. Translating gives CASSLGLRGHAGELFF.

Of note for this clonotype: Possible read error: a much larger clone is one base away. This chain links TRBV6-2 or TRBV6-3 with TRBJ2-2, with 7 bases identical to TRBD1. Germline assignment: CDR1 MNHEY and CDR2 SVGEGT. CDR3 length: 16 residues. V shed 6 bases and J 6 bases; nucleotides not matched to a gene: 13. The CDR3 region has the DNA TGTGCCAGCAGCGCTCGGACAGGATTGGTCTCCGGGGAGCTGTTTTTT. It is translated as CASSARTGLVSGELFF.

This rearrangement joins TRBV4-3 to TRBJ2-1; 14 bases fit TRBD2. The CDR3 is 14 amino acids. Germline CDR1 and CDR2: LGHNA and YSLEER. V gave up 4 bases and J gave up 9 bases; unmatched junction bases: 2. The CDR3 region has the DNA TGCGCCAGCAGCCCCGGGACTAGCGGGAGTGAGCAGTTCTTC. As protein: CASSPGTSGSEQFF.

This clonotype occurred once. This may stem from a read error, because a much larger clone lies one nucleotide away. V gene TRBV15 combines with J gene TRBJ2-3, with a weak D call TRBD1 (6 bases). The germline V gene has CDR1 LNHNV and CDR2 YYDKDF (reference sequence). This CDR3 has 17 residues. V was clipped by 5 bases and J by 6 bases, with 24 bases between them. The CDR3 spells CATSGIQTGPDLDTQYF. CDR3 DNA sequence: TGTGCCACCAGCGGGATTCAGACAGGTCCTGATCTGGATACGCAGTATTTT. The variable domain in full, completed from reference TRBV15 and TRBJ2-3, reads DAMVIQNPRYQVTQFGKPVTLSCSQTLNHNVMYWYQQKSSQAPKLLFHYYDKDFNNEADTPDNFQSRRPNTSFCFLDIRSPGLGDTAMYLCATSGIQTGPDLDTQYFGPGTRLTVL.

Concerning this clonotype: A much larger clone differs from this one at a single base, so this may be a read error. J is TRBJ1-2 and V is TRBV11-2, with a weak D call TRBD1 (5 bases). Germline CDR1 and CDR2: SGHAT and FQNNGV. The CDR3 length is 15 residues. The CDR3 DNA is TGTGCCAGCAGCCAGGGACTGTACTCTAACTATGGCTACGCCTTC. This gives the protein CASSQGLYSNYGYAF.

A note on this clonotype: A much larger clonotype is one base distant, so this may be a read error. CDR3 protein: CASSQSQFSGSNEQSF. The CDR3 DNA sequence: TGTGCCAGCAGTCAGTCCCAGTTCTCCGGGAGCAATGAGCAGTCCTTC. The V and J genes are TRBV28 and TRBJ2-1, with a tentative D call TRBD2 (6 bases). The CDR3 is 16 amino acids. CDR1 MDHEN and CDR2 SYDVKM come from the germline V gene.

This clonotype was counted at least ten times. V is TRBV27 and J is TRBJ2-7, with 8 bases fitting TRBD2. Germline V gene data show CDR1 as MNHEY and CDR2 as SMNVEV (reference sequence). J was trimmed by 2 bases and V by 4 bases; bases with no gene match: 4. The CDR3 is 14 residues long. The CDR3 nucleotides are TGTGCCAGCAGTTACAGCGGGAGCCCCTACGAGCAGTACTTC. It specifies CASSYSGSPYEQYF.

Concerning this clonotype: A much larger clone lies a single base off, so this may be a read error. This chain connects TRBV28 to TRBJ2-7, with 13 bases aligning to TRBD2. Germline assignment: CDR1 MDHEN and CDR2 SYDVKM. The CDR3 loop spans 16 amino acids. CDR3 coding DNA: TGTGCCAACAGTCCCCGACTAGCGGGAGGACGGTACGAGCAGTACTTC. This codes for CANSPRLAGGRYEQYF.

About this clonotype itself: A single base separates this from a much larger clone, so it may be a read error. The chain is built from TRBV7-9 and TRBJ1-2, with TRBD1 as a possible D gene (5 bases). Looked up from germline, CDR1 is SEHNR and CDR2 is FQNEAQ (reference sequence). The CDR3 is 15 amino acids. CDR3 residues: CASSLQGLHDYGDTF. The CDR3 nucleotides read TGTGCCAGCAGCTTACAGGGACTGCATGACTATGGCGACACCTTC.

The rearrangement links TRBV11-2 to TRBJ2-7; 7 bases agree with TRBD2. Germline values: CDR1 SGHAT, CDR2 FQNNGV. The V segment lost 5 bases and the J segment 2 bases; nucleotides outside the gene matches: 9. The length of the CDR3 is 15 residues. The CDR3 loop is CASSHWGGSTYEQYF. CDR3 nucleotide sequence: TGTGCCAGCAGCCATTGGGGGGGATCAACCTACGAGCAGTACTTC. Based on the CDR3 plus reference TRBV11-2 and TRBJ2-7, the full variable domain is EAGVAQSPRYKIIEKRQSVAFWCNPISGHATLYWYQQILGQGPKLLIQFQNNGVVDDSQLPKDRFSAERLKGVDSTLKIQPAKLEDSAVYLCASSHWGGSTYEQYFGPGTRLTVT.

The table lists this clonotype with a count of one. The junction differs from germline at one of its ends, possibly a read error. This chain uses TRBV7-9 with TRBJ1-5, with TRBD1 matching 7 bases. Germline V gives CDR1 SEHNR, CDR2 FQNEAQ (reference sequence). This CDR3 comprises 16 residues. The CDR3 here is CASSLAGQSSNQPRHF. In nucleotides, the CDR3 is TGTGCCAGCAGCTTAGCGGGACAGAGCAGCAATCAGCCCCGGCATTTT.

This clonotype has a single count. This may stem from a read error, because a much larger clone lies one nucleotide away. The chain recombines TRBV6-5 with TRBJ1-5; maybe TRBD1 (6 bases). The germline CDR1 and CDR2 sequences are MNHEY and SVGAGI. This CDR3 is built from 13 residues. The CDR3 coding sequence is TGTGTCAGCGCAGGGGATTTCGATCAGCCCCAGCATTTT. This codes for CVSAGDFDQPQHF.

Notes on this clonotype: A junction end diverges from the germline sequence, so it may reflect a read error. This chain connects TRBV2 to TRBJ1-1; D is ambiguous. The CDR3 covers 13 residues. CDR1 and CDR2 from the germline V gene are SNHLY and FYNNEI. As DNA, the CDR3 is TGTGTCAGCGGTGATGTTATGGAACTTGAAGCTTTCTTT. This codes for CVSGDVMELEAFF.

This clonotype was observed at least ten times. The chain uses TRBV6-5 and TRBJ2-7, with D perhaps matching TRBD1 (6 bases). CDR3 length: 12 residues. Looked up from germline, CDR1 is MNHEY and CDR2 is SVGAGI. V lost 5 bases to trimming and J lost 5 bases, with 10 bases between them. The CDR3 sequence is CASSTQGNEQYF. Written as DNA, the CDR3 is TGTGCCAGCAGTACACAGGGAAACGAGCAGTACTTC.

The sample holds many counts of this clonotype. This chain uses TRBV20-1 with TRBJ2-7; D is perhaps TRBD1 (6 bases). CDR3 length equals 14 residues. With 2 bases removed from V and 3 bases from J, the gap between germline ends came to 14 bases. Germline lookup yields CDR1 DFQATT and CDR2 SNEGSKA (reference sequence). The chain's CDR3 is CSARPEGQSYEQYF. For the CDR3, the DNA is TGCAGTGCTAGACCCGAAGGACAGAGCTACGAGCAGTACTTC.

This clonotype was counted ten times or more. The chain has TRBV7-9 and TRBJ2-7; 10 nucleotides align to TRBD2. Germline assignment: CDR1 SEHNR and CDR2 FQNEAQ (reference sequence). V shed 0 bases, J shed 4 bases, and the junction held 3 bases outside the gene matches. The CDR3 is 15 residues long. CDR3 protein: CASSLAGTSDYEQYF. The DNA for the CDR3 is TGTGCCAGCAGCTTAGCCGGGACTAGCGATTACGAGCAGTACTTC.

This clonotype has a handful of counts. The J gene is TRBJ1-5, the V gene TRBV12-3 or TRBV12-4; 10 nucleotides align to TRBD1. The V segment lost 6 bases and the J segment 2 bases; nucleotides outside the gene matches: 4. The CDR3 has 15 residues. The CDR3 loop is CASSPTGGGNQPQHF. Written as DNA, the CDR3 is TGTGCCAGCAGCCCGACAGGGGGCGGCAATCAGCCCCAGCATTTT.

This clonotype was detected ten times or more. One end of the junction fails to match germline, which may point to a read error. The chain carries TRBV19 and TRBJ2-7; D ambiguous. The CDR3 consists of 12 residues. The germline V gene encodes CDR1 LNHDA and CDR2 SQIVND (reference sequence). For the CDR3, the DNA is TGTGCCAGTAGTACCCCGGAAGGCCGCCGGCACTTC. It specifies CASSTPEGRRHF.

In this sample, this clonotype turned up a few times. V is TRBV7-9 and J is TRBJ2-7, with unresolved D. Trimming pared 1 base from V and 9 bases from J, leaving 13 bases between. CDR1 and CDR2 (germline): SEHNR, FQNEAQ (reference sequence). CDR3 length equals 13 residues. CDR3 region: CASSLGSSDGQYF. The CDR3 DNA reads as TGTGCCAGCAGCTTAGGTTCCAGCGACGGGCAGTACTTC.

Only one count was recorded for this clonotype. With a much larger clone just one base away, this may be a read error. V is TRBV28 and J is TRBJ2-3; possible D gene TRBD1, 5 bases. CDR1 and CDR2 from the germline V gene are MDHEN and SYDVKM. This CDR3 region has 13 residues. Here the CDR3 reads CSSTSGPADTQYF. For the CDR3, the DNA is TGTTCCAGCACCTCAGGGCCTGCAGATACGCAGTATTTT.

This clonotype was recorded many times. The J gene is TRBJ1-1, the V gene TRBV11-3; the D is unclear. Trimming took 5 bases from V and 7 from J, leaving 14 bases between them. The CDR3 contains 13 residues. CDR1 SGHNT and CDR2 YENEEA come from the germline V gene. Here the CDR3 DNA reads TGTGCCAGCAGCCTATGGGCGGAGAGTGAAGCTTTCTTT. Its translation is CASSLWAESEAFF.

This clonotype is medium-sized (0.01 to 0.1%). V usage is TRBV28 and J usage is TRBJ2-3; D possibly corresponds to TRBD2 (6 bases). Germline V CDR1 and CDR2: MDHEN, SYDVKM. The CDR3 contains 14 residues. V lost 7 bases and J lost 1, with 12 bases in between. The CDR3 protein is CASKEGSGTDTQYF. Here the CDR3 DNA reads TGTGCCAGCAAGGAGGGGTCGGGCACAGATACGCAGTATTTT. Drawing the rest from reference TRBV28 and TRBJ2-3, the complete variable domain is DVKVTQSSRYLVKRTGEKVFLECVQDMDHENMFWYRQDPGLGLRLIYFSYDVKMKEKGDIPEGYSVSREKKERFSLILESASTNQTSMYLCASKEGSGTDTQYFGPGTRLTVL.

Relative to its sample, this clonotype is medium-sized. This chain connects TRBV3-1 to TRBJ2-4; D gene uncertain. CDR3 length equals 13 residues. Trimming left V 1 base short and J 5 bases short, with 6 bases between. The germline V gene encodes CDR1 LGHDT and CDR2 YNNKEL (reference sequence). The CDR3 spells CASSQVNENIQYF. The CDR3 DNA reads TGTGCCAGCAGCCAAGTGAACGAAAACATTCAGTACTTC.

A note on this clonotype: Being one base from a much bigger clone, this may be a read error. The chain uses TRBV11-2 and TRBJ2-2; D not resolved. Germline V gives CDR1 SGHAT, CDR2 FQNNGV. The CDR3 length is 16 residues. This chain's CDR3 is CASSPEGSENAGELFF. The CDR3 bases are TGTGCCAGCAGCCCCGAAGGTAGTGAGAACGCCGGGGAGCTGTTTTTT.